The clone carrying this T cell receptor (beta chain) showed up many times. This entry belongs to a study of shared clonotypes between healthy human individuals. Method: immunoSEQ multiplex PCR; TCRdb's copy keeps in-frame clones and lacks some. This sample has over a million clones; approximately 70% occur once, and the top ten carry about 1.5%. The specimen was memory CD4+ T cells sorted from blood. Subset reported: CD45RA-negative fraction. The clonotype originates from a man between 18 and 29 years old in good health.

The CDR3 DNA follows: TGTGCCAGCAGTTTAATTCGGAGACAGGGTGGCTACACCTTC. This gives the protein CASSLIRRQGGYTF. The chain recombines TRBV28 with TRBJ1-2; 7 bases agree with TRBD1. V lost 2 bases, J lost 7 bases, and 7 bases stayed unmatched. CDR1 is MDHEN and CDR2 is SYDVKM in the germline V gene. This CDR3 comprises 14 residues.